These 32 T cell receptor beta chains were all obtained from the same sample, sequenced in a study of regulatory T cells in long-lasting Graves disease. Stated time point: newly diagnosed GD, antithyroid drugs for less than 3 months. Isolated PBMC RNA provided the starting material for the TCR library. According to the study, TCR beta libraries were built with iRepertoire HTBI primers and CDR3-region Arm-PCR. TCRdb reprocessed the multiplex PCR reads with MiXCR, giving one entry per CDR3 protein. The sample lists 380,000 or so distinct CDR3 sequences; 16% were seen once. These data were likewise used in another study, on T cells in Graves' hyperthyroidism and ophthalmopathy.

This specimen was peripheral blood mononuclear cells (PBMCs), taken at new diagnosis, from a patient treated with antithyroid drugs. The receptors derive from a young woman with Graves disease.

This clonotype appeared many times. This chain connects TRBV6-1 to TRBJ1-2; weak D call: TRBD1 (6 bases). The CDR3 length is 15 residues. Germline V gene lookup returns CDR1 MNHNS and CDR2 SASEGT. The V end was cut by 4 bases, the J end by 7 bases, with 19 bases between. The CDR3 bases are TGTGCCAGCAGTGTCCTTCGGGACAATCCTACTGGCTACACCTTC. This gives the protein CASSVLRDNPTGYTF.

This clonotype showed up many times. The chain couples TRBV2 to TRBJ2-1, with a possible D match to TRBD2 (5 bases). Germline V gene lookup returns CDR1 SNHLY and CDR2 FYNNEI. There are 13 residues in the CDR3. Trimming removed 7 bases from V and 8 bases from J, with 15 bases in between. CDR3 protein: CASNYLGADEQFF. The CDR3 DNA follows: TGTGCCAGCAACTACCTAGGAGCGGATGAGCAGTTCTTC.

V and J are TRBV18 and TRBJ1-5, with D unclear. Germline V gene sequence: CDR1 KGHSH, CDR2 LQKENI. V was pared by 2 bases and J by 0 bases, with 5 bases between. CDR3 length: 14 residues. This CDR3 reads CASSPSNSNQPQHF. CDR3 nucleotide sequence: TGTGCCAGCTCACCATCCAATAGCAATCAGCCCCAGCATTTT.

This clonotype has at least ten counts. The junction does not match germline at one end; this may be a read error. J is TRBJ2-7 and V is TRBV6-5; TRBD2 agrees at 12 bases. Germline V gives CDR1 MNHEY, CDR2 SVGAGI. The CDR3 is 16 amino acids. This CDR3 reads CASSYGLAGTSHEQYF. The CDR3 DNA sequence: TGTGCCAGCAGTTACGGACTAGCGGGGACCTCCCACGAGCAGTACTTC.

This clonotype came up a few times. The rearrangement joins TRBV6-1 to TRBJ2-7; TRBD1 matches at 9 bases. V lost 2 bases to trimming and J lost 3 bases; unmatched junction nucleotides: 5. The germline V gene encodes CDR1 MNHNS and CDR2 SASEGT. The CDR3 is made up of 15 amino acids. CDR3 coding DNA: TGTGCCAGCAGTGAATCTGGGACAGGGATCTACGAGCAGTACTTC. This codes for CASSESGTGIYEQYF.

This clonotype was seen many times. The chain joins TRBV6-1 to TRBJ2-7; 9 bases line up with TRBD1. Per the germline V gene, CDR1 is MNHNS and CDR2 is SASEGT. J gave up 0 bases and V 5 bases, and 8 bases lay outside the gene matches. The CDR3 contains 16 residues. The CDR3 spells CASSLSRDRASYEQYF. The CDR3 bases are TGTGCCAGCAGTCTAAGCCGGGACAGGGCCTCCTACGAGCAGTACTTC.

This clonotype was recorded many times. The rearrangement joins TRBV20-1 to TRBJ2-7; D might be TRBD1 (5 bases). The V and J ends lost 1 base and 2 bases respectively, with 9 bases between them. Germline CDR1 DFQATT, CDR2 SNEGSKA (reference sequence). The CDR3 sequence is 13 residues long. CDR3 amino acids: CSARGQGTYEQYF. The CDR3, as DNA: TGCAGTGCTAGAGGTCAGGGAACCTACGAGCAGTACTTC.

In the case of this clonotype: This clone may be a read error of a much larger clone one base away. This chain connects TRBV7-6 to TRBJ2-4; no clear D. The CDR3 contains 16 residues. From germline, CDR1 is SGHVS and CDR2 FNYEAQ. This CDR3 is CASSLRPAETYNELFF. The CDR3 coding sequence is TGTGCCAGCAGCTTACGGCCGGCGGAGACCTACAATGAGCTGTTCTTC.

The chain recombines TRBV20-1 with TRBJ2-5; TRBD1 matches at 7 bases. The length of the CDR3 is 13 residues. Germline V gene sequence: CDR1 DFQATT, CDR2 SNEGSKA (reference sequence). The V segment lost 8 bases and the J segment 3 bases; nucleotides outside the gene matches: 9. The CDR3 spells CSIKQGPKETQYF. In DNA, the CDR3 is TGCAGTATTAAACAGGGGCCTAAAGAGACCCAGTACTTC.

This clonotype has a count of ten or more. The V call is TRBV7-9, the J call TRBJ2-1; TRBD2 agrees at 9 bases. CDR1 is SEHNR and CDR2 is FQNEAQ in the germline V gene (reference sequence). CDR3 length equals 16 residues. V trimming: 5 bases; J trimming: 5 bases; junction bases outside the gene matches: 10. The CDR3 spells CASSHAGAGGHNEQFF. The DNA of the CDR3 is TGTGCCAGCAGCCACGCGGGAGCGGGGGGCCACAATGAGCAGTTCTTC.

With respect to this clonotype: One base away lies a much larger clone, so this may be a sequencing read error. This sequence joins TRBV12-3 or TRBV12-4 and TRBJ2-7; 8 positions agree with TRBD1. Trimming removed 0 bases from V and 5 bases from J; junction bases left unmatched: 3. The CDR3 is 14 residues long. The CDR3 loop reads CASSLAQGAHEQYF. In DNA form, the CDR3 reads TGTGCCAGCAGTTTAGCGCAGGGGGCCCACGAGCAGTACTTC.

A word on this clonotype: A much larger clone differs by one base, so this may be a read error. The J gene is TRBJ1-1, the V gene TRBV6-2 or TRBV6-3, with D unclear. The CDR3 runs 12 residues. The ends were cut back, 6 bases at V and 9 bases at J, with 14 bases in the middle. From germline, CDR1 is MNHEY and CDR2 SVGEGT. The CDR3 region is CASRADGYKAFF. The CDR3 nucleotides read TGTGCCAGCAGGGCAGACGGTTATAAAGCTTTCTTT.

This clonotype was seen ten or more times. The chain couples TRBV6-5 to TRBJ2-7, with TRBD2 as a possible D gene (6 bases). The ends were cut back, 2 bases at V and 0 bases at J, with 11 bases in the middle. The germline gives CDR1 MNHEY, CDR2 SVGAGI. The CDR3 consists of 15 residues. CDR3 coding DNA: TGTGCCAGCAGTTACGAGGGTAGCGGCTCCTACGAGCAGTACTTC. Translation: CASSYEGSGSYEQYF.

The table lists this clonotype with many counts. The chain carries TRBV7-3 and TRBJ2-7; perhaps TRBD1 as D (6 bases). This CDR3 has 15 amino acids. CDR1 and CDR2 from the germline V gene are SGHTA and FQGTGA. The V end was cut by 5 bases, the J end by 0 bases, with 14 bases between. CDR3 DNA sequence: TGTGCCAGCAGCCCCGGACAGATCAGCTCCTACGAGCAGTACTTC. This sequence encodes CASSPGQISSYEQYF.

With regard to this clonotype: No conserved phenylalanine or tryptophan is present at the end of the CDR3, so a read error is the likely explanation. In nucleotides, the CDR3 is TGCAGTGCAGGACAGGGAGTTTTCTATGGCTACACCTCC. It encodes CSAGQGVFYGYTS. The rearrangement links TRBV20-1 to TRBJ1-2; 8 positions match TRBD1. The CDR3 is 13 residues long. Per the germline V gene, CDR1 is DFQATT and CDR2 is SNEGSKA (reference sequence). The V gene end was trimmed by 6 bases and the J gene end by 4 bases; junction bases not matched to a gene: 7.

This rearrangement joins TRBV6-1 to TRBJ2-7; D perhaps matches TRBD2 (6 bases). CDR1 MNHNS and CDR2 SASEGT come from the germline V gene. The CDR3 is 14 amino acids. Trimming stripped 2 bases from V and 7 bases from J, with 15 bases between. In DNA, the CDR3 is TGTGCCAGCAGTGAAATCCTAGCGCCGACGGAGCAGTACTTC. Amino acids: CASSEILAPTEQYF.

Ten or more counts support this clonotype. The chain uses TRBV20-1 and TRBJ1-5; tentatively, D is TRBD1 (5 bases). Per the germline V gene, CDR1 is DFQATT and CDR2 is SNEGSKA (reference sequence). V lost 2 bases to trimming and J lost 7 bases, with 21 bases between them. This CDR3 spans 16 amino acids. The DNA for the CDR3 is TGCAGTGCTAGATTCCGCAGGGCGGGCTTTTGGCAGCCCCAGCATTTT. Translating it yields CSARFRRAGFWQPQHF.

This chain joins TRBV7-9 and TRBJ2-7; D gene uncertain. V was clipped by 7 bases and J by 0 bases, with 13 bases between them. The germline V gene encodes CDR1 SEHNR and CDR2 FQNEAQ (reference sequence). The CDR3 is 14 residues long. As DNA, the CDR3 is TGTGCCAGCACCCCGGTGTACGGCTCCTACGAGCAGTACTTC. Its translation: CASTPVYGSYEQYF.

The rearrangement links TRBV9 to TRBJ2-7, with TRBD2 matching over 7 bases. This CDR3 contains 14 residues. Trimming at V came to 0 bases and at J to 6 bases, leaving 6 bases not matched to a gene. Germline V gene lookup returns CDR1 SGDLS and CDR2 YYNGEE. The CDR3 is CASSVGTSLFEQYF. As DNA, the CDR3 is TGTGCCAGCAGCGTAGGGACTAGTCTTTTCGAGCAGTACTTC.

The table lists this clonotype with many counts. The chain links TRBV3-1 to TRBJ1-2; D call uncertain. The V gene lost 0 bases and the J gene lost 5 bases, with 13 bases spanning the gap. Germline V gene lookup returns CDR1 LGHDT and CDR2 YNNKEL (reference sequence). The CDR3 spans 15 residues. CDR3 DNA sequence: TGTGCCAGCAGCCAAGATATAAGATACCGTTATGGCTACACCTTC. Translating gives CASSQDIRYRYGYTF.

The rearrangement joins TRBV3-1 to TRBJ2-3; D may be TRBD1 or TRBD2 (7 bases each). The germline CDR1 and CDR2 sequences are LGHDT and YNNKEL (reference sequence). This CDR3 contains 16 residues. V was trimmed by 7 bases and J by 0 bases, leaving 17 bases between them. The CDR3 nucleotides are TGTGCCAGCACTTACCCAGGGGGGGACAGCACAGATACGCAGTATTTT. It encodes CASTYPGGDSTDTQYF.

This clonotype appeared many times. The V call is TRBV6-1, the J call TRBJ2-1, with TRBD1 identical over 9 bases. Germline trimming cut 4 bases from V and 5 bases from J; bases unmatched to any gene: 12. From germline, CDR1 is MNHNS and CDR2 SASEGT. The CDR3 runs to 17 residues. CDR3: CASSGVNRGPRDNEQFF. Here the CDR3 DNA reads TGTGCCAGCAGTGGAGTCAACAGGGGGCCTAGGGACAATGAGCAGTTCTTC.

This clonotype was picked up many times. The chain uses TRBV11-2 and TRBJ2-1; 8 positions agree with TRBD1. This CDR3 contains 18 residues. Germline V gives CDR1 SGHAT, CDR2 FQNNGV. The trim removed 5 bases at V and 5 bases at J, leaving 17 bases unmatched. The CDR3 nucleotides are TGTGCCAGCAGCCCCCCCGGACAGGGAGGTTTAGGAAACAATGAGCAGTTCTTC. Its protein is CASSPPGQGGLGNNEQFF.

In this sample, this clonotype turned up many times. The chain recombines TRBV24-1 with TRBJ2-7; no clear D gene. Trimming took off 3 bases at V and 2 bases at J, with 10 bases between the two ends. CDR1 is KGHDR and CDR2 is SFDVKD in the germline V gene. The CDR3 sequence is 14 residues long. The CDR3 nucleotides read TGTGCCACCAGTGATCGTCAGCGAGCCTACGAGCAGTACTTC. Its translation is CATSDRQRAYEQYF.

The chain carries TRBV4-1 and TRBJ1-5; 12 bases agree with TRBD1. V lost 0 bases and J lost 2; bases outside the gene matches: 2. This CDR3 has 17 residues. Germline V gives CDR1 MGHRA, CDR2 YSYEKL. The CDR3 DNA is TGCGCCAGCAGCCAAGAAGGGACAGGGGGCCGCAATCAGCCCCAGCATTTT. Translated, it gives CASSQEGTGGRNQPQHF.

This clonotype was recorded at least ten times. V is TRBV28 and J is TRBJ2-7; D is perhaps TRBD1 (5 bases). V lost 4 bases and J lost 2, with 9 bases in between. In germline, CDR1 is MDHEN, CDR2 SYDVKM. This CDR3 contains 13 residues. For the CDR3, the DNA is TGTGCCAGCAGTTGGGCAGGGACCTACGAGCAGTACTTC. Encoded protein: CASSWAGTYEQYF. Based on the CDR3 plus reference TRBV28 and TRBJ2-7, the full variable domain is DVKVTQSSRYLVKRTGEKVFLECVQDMDHENMFWYRQDPGLGLRLIYFSYDVKMKEKGDIPEGYSVSREKKERFSLILESASTNQTSMYLCASSWAGTYEQYFGPGTRLTVT.

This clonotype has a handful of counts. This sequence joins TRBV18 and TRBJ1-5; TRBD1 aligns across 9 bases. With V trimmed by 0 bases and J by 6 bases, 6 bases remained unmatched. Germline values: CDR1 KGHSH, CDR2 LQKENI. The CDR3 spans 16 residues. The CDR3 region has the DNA TGTGCCAGCTCACCACCCGGGACAGGGATTAGTCAGCCCCAGCATTTT. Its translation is CASSPPGTGISQPQHF.

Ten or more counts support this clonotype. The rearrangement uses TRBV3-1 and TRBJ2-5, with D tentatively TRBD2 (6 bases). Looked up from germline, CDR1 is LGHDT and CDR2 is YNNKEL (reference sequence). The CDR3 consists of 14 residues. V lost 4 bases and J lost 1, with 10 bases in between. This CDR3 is CASSPWRGQETQYF. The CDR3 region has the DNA TGTGCCAGCAGCCCCTGGCGGGGCCAAGAGACCCAGTACTTC.

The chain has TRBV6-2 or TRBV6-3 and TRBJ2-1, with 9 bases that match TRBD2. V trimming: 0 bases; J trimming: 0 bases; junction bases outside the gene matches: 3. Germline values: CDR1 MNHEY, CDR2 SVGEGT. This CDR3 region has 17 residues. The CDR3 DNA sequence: TGTGCCAGCAGTTACTCGGGCGGGGGGGCCTCCTACAATGAGCAGTTCTTC. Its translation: CASSYSGGGASYNEQFF.

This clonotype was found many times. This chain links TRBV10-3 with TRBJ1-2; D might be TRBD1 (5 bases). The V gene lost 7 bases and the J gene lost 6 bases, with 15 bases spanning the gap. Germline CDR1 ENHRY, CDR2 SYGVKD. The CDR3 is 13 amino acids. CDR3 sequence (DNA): TGTGCCATCACCCGGGGACTCGAGGATGGCTACACCTTC. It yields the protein CAITRGLEDGYTF.

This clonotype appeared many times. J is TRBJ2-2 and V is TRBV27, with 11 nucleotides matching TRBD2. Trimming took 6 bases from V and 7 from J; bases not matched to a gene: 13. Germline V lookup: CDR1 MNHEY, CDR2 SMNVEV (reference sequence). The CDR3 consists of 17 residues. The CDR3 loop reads CASSNTPLAGGIGELFF. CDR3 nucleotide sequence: TGTGCCAGCAGCAATACTCCCCTAGCGGGAGGAATCGGGGAGCTGTTTTTT.

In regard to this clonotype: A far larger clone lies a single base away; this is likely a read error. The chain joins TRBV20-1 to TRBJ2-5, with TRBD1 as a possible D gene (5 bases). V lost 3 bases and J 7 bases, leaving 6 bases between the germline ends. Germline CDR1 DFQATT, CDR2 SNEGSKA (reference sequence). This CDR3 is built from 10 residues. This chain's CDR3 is CSASRGTQYF. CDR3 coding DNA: TGCAGTGCTAGTAGGGGGACCCAGTACTTC.